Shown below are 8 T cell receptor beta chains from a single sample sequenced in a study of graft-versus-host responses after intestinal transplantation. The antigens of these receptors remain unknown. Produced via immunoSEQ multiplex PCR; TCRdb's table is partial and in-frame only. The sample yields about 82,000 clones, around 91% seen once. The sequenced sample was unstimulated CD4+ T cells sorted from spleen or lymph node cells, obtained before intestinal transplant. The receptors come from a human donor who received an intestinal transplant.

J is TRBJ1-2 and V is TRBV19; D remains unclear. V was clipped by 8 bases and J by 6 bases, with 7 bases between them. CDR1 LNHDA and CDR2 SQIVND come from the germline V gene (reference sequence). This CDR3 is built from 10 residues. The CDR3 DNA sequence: TGTGCCAGTTACTCGGATGGCTACACCTTC. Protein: CASYSDGYTF.

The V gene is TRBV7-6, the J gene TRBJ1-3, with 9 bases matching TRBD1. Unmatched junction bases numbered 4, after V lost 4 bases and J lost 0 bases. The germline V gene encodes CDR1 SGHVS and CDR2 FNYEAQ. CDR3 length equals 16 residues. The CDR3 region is CASSYGQGLSGNTIYF. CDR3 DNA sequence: TGTGCCAGCAGCTACGGACAGGGGCTCTCTGGAAACACCATATATTTT.

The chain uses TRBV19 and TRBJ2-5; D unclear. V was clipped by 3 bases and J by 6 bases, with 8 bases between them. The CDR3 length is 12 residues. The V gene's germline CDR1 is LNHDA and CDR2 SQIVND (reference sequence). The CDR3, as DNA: TGTGCCAGTAGTATCGTGGGCAAGACCCAGTACTTC. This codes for CASSIVGKTQYF.

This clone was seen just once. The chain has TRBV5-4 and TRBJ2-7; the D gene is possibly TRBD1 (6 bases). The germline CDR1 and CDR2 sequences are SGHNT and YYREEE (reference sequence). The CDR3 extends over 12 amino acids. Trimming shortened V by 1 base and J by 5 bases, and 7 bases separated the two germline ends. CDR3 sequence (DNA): TGTGCCAGCAGCTTGTCAGGGGACGAGCAGTACTTC. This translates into CASSLSGDEQYF.

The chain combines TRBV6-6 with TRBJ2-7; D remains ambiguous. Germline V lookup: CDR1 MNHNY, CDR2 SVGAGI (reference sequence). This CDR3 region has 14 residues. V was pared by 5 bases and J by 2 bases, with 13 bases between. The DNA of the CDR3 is TGTGCCAGCAGTGACGCCGTCGGAGCCTACGAGCAGTACTTC. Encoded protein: CASSDAVGAYEQYF.

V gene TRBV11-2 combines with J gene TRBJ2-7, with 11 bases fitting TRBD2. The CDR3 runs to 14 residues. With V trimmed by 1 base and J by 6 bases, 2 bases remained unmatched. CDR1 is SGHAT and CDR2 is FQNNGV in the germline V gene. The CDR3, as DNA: TGTGCCAGCAGCTTAGGCCTAGCGGGGGGCGAGCAGTACTTC. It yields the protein CASSLGLAGGEQYF.

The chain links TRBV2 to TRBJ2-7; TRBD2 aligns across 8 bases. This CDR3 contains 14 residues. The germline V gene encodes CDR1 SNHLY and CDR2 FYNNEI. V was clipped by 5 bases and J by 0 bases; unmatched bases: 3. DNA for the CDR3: TGTGCCAGCAGTAGCGGGGGAAACTCCTACGAGCAGTACTTC. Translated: CASSSGGNSYEQYF.

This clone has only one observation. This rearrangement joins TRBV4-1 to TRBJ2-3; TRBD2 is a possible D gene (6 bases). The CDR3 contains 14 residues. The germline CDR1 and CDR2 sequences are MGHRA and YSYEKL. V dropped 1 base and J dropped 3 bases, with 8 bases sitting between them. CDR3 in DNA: TGCGCCAGCAGCCAAGGGACTATTACAGATACGCAGTATTTT. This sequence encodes CASSQGTITDTQYF.